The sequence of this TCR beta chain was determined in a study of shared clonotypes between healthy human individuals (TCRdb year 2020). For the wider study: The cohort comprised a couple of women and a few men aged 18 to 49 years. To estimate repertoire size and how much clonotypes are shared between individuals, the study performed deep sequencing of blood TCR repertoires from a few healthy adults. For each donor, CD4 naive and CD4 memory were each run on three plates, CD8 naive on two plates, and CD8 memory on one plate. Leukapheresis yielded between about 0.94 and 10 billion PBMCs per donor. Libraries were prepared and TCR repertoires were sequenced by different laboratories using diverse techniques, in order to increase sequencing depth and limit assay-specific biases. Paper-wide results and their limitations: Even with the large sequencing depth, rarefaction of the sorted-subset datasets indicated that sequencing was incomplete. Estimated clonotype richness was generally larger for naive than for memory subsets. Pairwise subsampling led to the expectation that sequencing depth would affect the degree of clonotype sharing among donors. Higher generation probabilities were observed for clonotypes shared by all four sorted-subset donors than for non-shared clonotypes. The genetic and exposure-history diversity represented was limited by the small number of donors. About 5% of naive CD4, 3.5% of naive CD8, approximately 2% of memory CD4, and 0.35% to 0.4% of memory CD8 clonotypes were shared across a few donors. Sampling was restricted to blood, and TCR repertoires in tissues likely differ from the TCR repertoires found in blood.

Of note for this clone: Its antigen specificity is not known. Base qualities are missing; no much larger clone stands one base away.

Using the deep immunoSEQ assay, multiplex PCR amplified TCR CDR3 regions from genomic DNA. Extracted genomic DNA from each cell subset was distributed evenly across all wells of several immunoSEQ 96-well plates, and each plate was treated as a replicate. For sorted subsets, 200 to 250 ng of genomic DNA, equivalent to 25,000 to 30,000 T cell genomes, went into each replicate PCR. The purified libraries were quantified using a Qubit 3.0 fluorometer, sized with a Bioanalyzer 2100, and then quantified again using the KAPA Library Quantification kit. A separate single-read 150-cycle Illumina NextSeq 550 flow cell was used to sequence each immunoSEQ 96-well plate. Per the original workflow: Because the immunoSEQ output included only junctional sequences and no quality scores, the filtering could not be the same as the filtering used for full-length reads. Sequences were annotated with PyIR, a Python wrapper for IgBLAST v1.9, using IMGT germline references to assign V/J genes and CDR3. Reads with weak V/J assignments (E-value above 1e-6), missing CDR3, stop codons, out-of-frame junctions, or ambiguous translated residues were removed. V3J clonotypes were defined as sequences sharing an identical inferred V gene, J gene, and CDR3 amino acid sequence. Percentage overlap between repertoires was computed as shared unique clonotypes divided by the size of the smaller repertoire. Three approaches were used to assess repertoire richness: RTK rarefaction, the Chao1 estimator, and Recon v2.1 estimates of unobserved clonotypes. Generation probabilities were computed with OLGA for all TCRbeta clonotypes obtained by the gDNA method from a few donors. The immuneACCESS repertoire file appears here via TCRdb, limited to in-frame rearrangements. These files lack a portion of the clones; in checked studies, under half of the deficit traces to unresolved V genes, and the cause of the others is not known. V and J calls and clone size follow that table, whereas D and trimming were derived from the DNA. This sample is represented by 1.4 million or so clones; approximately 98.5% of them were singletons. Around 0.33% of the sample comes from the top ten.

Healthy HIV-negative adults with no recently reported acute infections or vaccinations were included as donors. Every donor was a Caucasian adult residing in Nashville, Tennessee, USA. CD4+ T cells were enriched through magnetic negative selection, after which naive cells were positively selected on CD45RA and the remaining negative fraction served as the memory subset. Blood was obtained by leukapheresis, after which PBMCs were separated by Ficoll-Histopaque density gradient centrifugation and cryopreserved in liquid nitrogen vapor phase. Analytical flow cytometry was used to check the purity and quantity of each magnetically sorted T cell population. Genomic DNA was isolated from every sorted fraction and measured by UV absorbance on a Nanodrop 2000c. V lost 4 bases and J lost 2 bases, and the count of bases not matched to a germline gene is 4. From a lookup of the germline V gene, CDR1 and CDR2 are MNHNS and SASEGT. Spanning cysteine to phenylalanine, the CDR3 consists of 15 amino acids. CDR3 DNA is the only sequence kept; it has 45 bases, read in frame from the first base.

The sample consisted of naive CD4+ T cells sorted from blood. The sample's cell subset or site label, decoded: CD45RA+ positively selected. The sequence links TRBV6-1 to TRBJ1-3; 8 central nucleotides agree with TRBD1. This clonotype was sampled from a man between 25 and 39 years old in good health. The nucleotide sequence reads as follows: TGTGCCAGCAGTGGCCAGACAGGGGCTGGAAACACCATATATTTT. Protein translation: CASSGQTGAGNTIYF.